This T cell receptor (beta chain) appears in the sequencing data of a study of blood T cell repertoires in COVID-19. Measured with immunoSEQ multiplex PCR; TCRdb has only the in-frame clones, and not every one. The sample includes about 220,000 clones, approximately 80% seen only once; the top ten take roughly 13%. This CDR3 has 15 residues. Trimming cost V 5 bases and J 5 bases; bases outside gene matches: 11. Germline values: CDR1 SGHVS, CDR2 FQNEAQ. The gene calls are TRBV7-8 and TRBJ1-1, with 7 bases that match TRBD1. Sequencing was carried out using peripheral blood. The sequence derives from a human donor in a cohort sampled during active COVID-19. The CDR3 DNA sequence: TGTGCCAGCAGCACCGACAGGGCTTTTAAGACTGAAGCTTTCTTT. This sequence encodes CASSTDRAFKTEAFF.